This T cell receptor beta chain was retrieved from a study of blood T cell repertoires in COVID-19. Germline-derived CDR1 and CDR2 are LNHDA and SQIVND (reference sequence). The CDR3 is 14 residues long. The J segment lost 7 bases and the V segment lost 4 bases, leaving 3 bases of the junction unmatched. Data came from immunoSEQ multiplex PCR; TCRdb stores just in-frame clones and leaves some out. The sample records about 410,000 clones, 80% to 90% being singletons. The chain has TRBV19 and TRBJ1-5; 11 nucleotides align to TRBD1. The receptor was derived from a woman aged 25 to 45 with active or convalescent COVID-19. Sequenced: peripheral blood. CDR3 nucleotide sequence: TGTGCCAGTAGTACGGACAGGGGGCCCCAGCCCCAGCATTTT. It is translated as CASSTDRGPQPQHF.